This T cell receptor (beta chain) appears in the sequencing data of a study of Ad26.COV2.S vaccination and SARS-CoV-2 variants. Study-level findings and limits: Participants given vaccine showed non-spike TCR breadth similar to that of placebo recipients.

About this clone: Its matching antigen is unknown.

In germline, CDR1 is GTSNPN, CDR2 SVGIG (reference sequence). The trim removed 0 bases at V and 8 bases at J, leaving 17 bases unmatched. CDR3 size: 17 residues. Only in-frame clones appear in the TCRdb table, and some are missing; sequencing was by immunoSEQ multiplex PCR. Of 350,000 to 600,000 clones in the sample, roughly nine tenths were seen once. Treatment denoted: roughly 18 received Ad26.COV2.S at low or high dose, single or two shots; roughly 5 received placebo; per-sample allocation not given. All samples were drawn on day 63, counting from the first vaccine or placebo injection. The chain is built from TRBV30 and TRBJ2-3; 7 bases map to TRBD1. The sequencing used peripheral blood, collected in a trial of Ad26.COV2.S vaccine versus placebo. This clonotype was obtained from a person aged 18-65 years who received the Ad26.COV2.S COVID-19 vaccine or a placebo. The CDR3 DNA is TGTGCCTGGAGTGTACCGGGACAAAAGAGGGCAGGGGGTACGCAGTATTTT. Protein sequence: CAWSVPGQKRAGGTQYF. The variable domain in full, with the rest retrieved from reference TRBV30 and TRBJ2-3, is SQTIHQWPATLVQPVGSPLSLECTVEGTSNPNLYWYRQAAGRGLQLLFYSVGIGQISSEVPQNLSASRPQDRQFILSSKKLLLSDSGFYLCAWSVPGQKRAGGTQYFGPGTRLTVL.